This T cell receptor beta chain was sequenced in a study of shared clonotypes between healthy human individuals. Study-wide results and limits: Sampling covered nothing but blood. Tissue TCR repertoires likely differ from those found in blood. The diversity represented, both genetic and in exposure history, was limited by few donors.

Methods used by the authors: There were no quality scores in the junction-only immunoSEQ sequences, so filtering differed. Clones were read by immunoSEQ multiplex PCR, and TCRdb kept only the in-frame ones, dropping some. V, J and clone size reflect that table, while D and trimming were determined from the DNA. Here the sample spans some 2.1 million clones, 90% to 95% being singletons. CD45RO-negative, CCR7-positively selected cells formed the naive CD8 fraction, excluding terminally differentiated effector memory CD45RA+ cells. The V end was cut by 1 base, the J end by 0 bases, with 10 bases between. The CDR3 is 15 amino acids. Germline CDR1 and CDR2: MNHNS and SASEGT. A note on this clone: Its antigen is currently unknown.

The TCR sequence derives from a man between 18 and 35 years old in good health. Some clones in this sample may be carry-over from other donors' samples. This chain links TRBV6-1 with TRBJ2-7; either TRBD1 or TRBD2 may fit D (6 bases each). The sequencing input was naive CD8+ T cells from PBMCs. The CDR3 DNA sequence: TGTGCCAGCAGTGAAGTAGGGGGGCTCTCCTACGAGCAGTACTTC. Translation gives CASSEVGGLSYEQYF.